The clone carrying this T cell receptor beta chain was recorded at least ten times. Antigen: not known. Specified time point: newly diagnosed GD, antithyroid drugs for less than 3 months. TCR sequences were obtained from RNA taken from PBMCs. The source of the sample is a study of regulatory T cells in long-lasting Graves disease. Findings and limits, study-wide: Under persistent disease, TRBV28, TRBJ1-2 and TRBJ2-5 were used preferentially.

Construction of the TCR beta libraries employed iRepertoire HTBI primers in conjunction with Arm-PCR of CDR3 regions. From the multiplex PCR reads, TCRdb called clonotypes with MiXCR, one entry per CDR3 protein. This table has about 360,000 distinct CDR3 sequences, 15% to 20% appearing once. The CDR3 has 13 residues. V was clipped by 5 bases and J by 4 bases, with 10 bases between them. Germline CDR1 SGHRS, CDR2 YFSETQ. This same sample was also part of a study on T cells in Graves' hyperthyroidism and ophthalmopathy. From that second work: The model made its ophthalmopathy prediction, and onset followed a median approximately 7 months later.

This chain uses TRBV5-1 with TRBJ1-5, with unresolved D. This TCR was sampled from a woman younger than 35 with Graves disease. The sample was peripheral blood mononuclear cells (PBMCs), taken at new diagnosis, from a patient treated with antithyroid drugs. The CDR3 DNA reads TGCGCCAGCAGGCTAGACGCGAATCAGCCCCAGCATTTT. Amino acids: CASRLDANQPQHF.